A single sample is the source of the 20 T cell receptor beta chains below, sequenced in a study of neurological immune-mediated disorders. TCRdb itself ran the 5' RACE reads through MiXCR, one entry per CDR3 protein. Of 53,000 or so distinct CDR3 sequences listed, 7% to 9% are singletons. The time point here: longitudinal time-point 3. The sample taken for sequencing was PBMCs. Source of these receptors: a woman in her thirties or forties in good health.

This clonotype was detected ten times or more. V and J are TRBV7-3 and TRBJ2-3; tentatively, D is TRBD2 (5 bases). The germline V and J ends were trimmed by 2 bases and 4 bases, with 13 bases remaining between them. This CDR3 has 15 residues. Per germline, CDR1 SGHTA and CDR2 FQGTGA. CDR3 loop: CASSLGGSPPDTQYF. The CDR3 nucleotides read TGTGCCAGCAGCTTAGGAGGATCCCCGCCAGATACGCAGTATTTT.

Ten or more counts support this clonotype. The rearrangement uses TRBV12-3 or TRBV12-4 and TRBJ2-3; 8 bases are shared with TRBD1. The CDR3 spans 14 residues. Trimming took 5 bases from V and 6 from J; bases not matched to a gene: 7. The CDR3 nucleotides read TGTGCCAGCAGTCCGGGACAGGCCACGGATACGCAGTATTTT. Protein: CASSPGQATDTQYF.

The rearrangement joins TRBV25-1 to TRBJ2-2; 8 bases line up with TRBD2. Germline V CDR1 and CDR2: MGHDK, SYGVNS. V shed 6 bases and J 6 bases; nucleotides not matched to a gene: 6. This CDR3 is built from 14 residues. CDR3 sequence reads: CASSRGAGAGELFF. As DNA, the CDR3 is TGTGCCAGCAGCCGCGGAGCGGGAGCCGGGGAGCTGTTTTTT.

This clonotype was recorded many times. The chain recombines TRBV3-1 with TRBJ2-7; D is tentatively TRBD1 or TRBD2 (7 bases each). Trimming took off 4 bases at V and 6 bases at J, with 16 bases between the two ends. The CDR3 runs to 14 residues. The V gene's germline CDR1 is LGHDT and CDR2 YNNKEL (reference sequence). The CDR3 region has the DNA TGTGCCAGCAGCCCGAGACAGGGCGGGGGCGAGCAGTACTTC. This sequence encodes CASSPRQGGGEQYF.

In this sample, this clonotype turned up many times. The chain uses TRBV25-1 and TRBJ2-3, with a tentative D call TRBD2 (5 bases). The ends were cut back, 2 bases at V and 6 bases at J, with 12 bases in the middle. Looked up from germline, CDR1 is MGHDK and CDR2 is SYGVNS. The CDR3 spans 14 residues. CDR3 amino acids: CASSEGLGSDTQYF. The CDR3 DNA follows: TGTGCCAGCAGTGAAGGGTTGGGGAGCGATACGCAGTATTTT. The variable domain in full, completed from reference TRBV25-1 and TRBJ2-3, reads EADIYQTPRYLVIGTGKKITLECSQTMGHDKMYWYQQDPGMELHLIHYSYGVNSTEKGDLSSESTVSRIRTEHFPLTLESARPSHTSQYLCASSEGLGSDTQYFGPGTRLTVL.

At least ten counts were recorded for this clonotype. V usage is TRBV15 and J usage is TRBJ2-1; 11 bases match TRBD2. Trimming at V came to 4 bases and at J to 8 bases, leaving 7 bases not matched to a gene. Germline CDR1 reads LNHNV; CDR2 reads YYDKDF (reference sequence). This CDR3 contains 15 residues. The CDR3 DNA follows: TGTGCCACCAGCAAACTAGCGGGAGAGACGGATGAGCAGTTCTTC. Residues: CATSKLAGETDEQFF. Looking up the rest from reference TRBV15 and TRBJ2-1 gives the full variable domain: DAMVIQNPRYQVTQFGKPVTLSCSQTLNHNVMYWYQQKSSQAPKLLFHYYDKDFNNEADTPDNFQSRRPNTSFCFLDIRSPGLGDTAMYLCATSKLAGETDEQFFGPGTRLTVL.

A note on this clonotype: Possible read error: a much larger clone is one base away. CDR3 sequence (DNA): TGTGCCAGCACCCCTCGAGGAAAGGATTTCTACAATGAGCAGTTCTTC. The encoded protein is CASTPRGKDFYNEQFF. The V call is TRBV9, the J call TRBJ2-1; no firm D call. The ends were cut back, 6 bases at V and 3 bases at J, with 19 bases in the middle. The CDR3 totals 16 residues. CDR1 is SGDLS, CDR2 YYNGEE, per germline.

This clonotype was counted ten times or more. In nucleotides, the CDR3 is TGTGCCAGCAGTCTATTTCGACAGGGTCCCGACCATGGCTACACCTTC. Amino acid sequence: CASSLFRQGPDHGYTF. The chain combines TRBV6-6 with TRBJ1-2, with 7 nucleotides matching TRBD1. V lost 5 bases to trimming and J lost 6 bases; unmatched junction nucleotides: 15. Looked up from germline, CDR1 is MNHNY and CDR2 is SVGAGI (reference sequence). This CDR3 has 16 residues.

There are a few counts of this clonotype. The chain carries TRBV25-1 and TRBJ1-2; D gene unclear. V was shortened by 4 bases and J by 8 bases, with 5 bases between the two germline ends. Per germline, CDR1 MGHDK and CDR2 SYGVNS. The CDR3 consists of 10 residues. The CDR3 here is CASSGRGYTF. CDR3 sequence (DNA): TGTGCCAGCAGTGGGCGAGGCTACACCTTC.

There are many counts of this clonotype. This rearrangement joins TRBV9 to TRBJ1-1, with D possibly matching TRBD1 (5 bases). The V gene lost 0 bases and the J gene lost 4 bases, with 10 bases spanning the gap. The CDR3 loop spans 14 amino acids. CDR1 is SGDLS and CDR2 is YYNGEE in the germline V gene. The CDR3 loop is CASSVEGAGTEAFF. As DNA, the CDR3 is TGTGCCAGCAGCGTAGAAGGGGCAGGCACTGAAGCTTTCTTT.

Ten or more counts support this clonotype. The chain joins TRBV27 to TRBJ1-6; 7 bases align to TRBD1. V gave up 6 bases and J gave up 7 bases; unmatched junction bases: 6. The CDR3 covers 14 residues. The germline gives CDR1 MNHEY, CDR2 SMNVEV (reference sequence). The CDR3 DNA follows: TGTGCCAGCAGAGAAGACAGGGACAATTCACCCCTCCACTTT. Protein: CASREDRDNSPLHF.

With regard to this clonotype: No conserved phenylalanine or tryptophan ends this CDR3, so it is likely a read error. The gene calls are TRBV7-9 and TRBJ1-2, with D tentatively TRBD1 (6 bases). V lost 1 base and J lost 1, with 10 bases in between. This CDR3 region has 15 residues. Germline CDR1 is SEHNR and CDR2 is FQNEAQ (reference sequence). The CDR3 protein is CASSLEGGLNYGYTV. CDR3 coding DNA: TGTGCCAGCAGCTTAGAGGGGGGACTTAACTATGGCTACACCGTC.

About this clonotype itself: A much more abundant neighbour one base away suggests this may be a read error. This chain connects TRBV6-5 to TRBJ2-2; 9 bases fit TRBD1. V lost 6 bases to trimming and J lost 9 bases; unmatched junction nucleotides: 5. The CDR3 is 13 residues long. CDR1 and CDR2 from the germline V gene are MNHEY and SVGAGI. CDR3 residues: CASRDRGIRELFF. For the CDR3, the DNA is TGTGCCAGCAGGGACAGGGGCATCAGGGAGCTGTTTTTT.

This clonotype has at least ten counts. The chain employs TRBV7-2 and TRBJ1-3, with D tentatively TRBD1 (5 bases). Germline lookup yields CDR1 SGHTA and CDR2 FQGNSA. The CDR3 length is 15 residues. V shed 5 bases and J shed 0 bases, with 11 bases lying between them. The CDR3 sequence: CASSLDRLSGNTIYF. For the CDR3, the DNA is TGTGCCAGCAGCCTAGACAGACTCTCTGGAAACACCATATATTTT.

This clonotype occurred many times. The chain carries TRBV20-1 and TRBJ2-7, with D uncertain. The germline gives CDR1 DFQATT, CDR2 SNEGSKA (reference sequence). The V and J ends lost 3 bases and 3 bases respectively, with 12 bases between them. This CDR3 is 13 amino acids long. CDR3 residues: CSASGSKNYEQYF. As DNA, the CDR3 is TGCAGTGCTAGCGGAAGTAAAAACTACGAGCAGTACTTC.

This clonotype appeared many times. The rearrangement uses TRBV29-1 and TRBJ1-2; D is uncertain. The CDR3 is 13 residues long. The germline gives CDR1 SQVTM, CDR2 ANQGSEA. Trimming removed 0 bases from V and 4 bases from J, with 9 bases in between. The CDR3 protein is CSVEEMGSYGYTF. CDR3 nucleotides: TGCAGCGTTGAAGAGATGGGTTCCTATGGCTACACCTTC.

This clonotype came up many times. This CDR3 is CATVTDPSYNEQFF. The DNA for the CDR3 is TGTGCCACCGTTACTGACCCCTCCTACAATGAGCAGTTCTTC. This chain links TRBV5-5 with TRBJ2-1; no reliable D call. V dropped 9 bases and J dropped 0 bases, with 13 bases sitting between them. CDR1 SGHKS and CDR2 YYEKEE come from the germline V gene (reference sequence). The CDR3 is 14 amino acids.

This clonotype has just a few counts. This chain connects TRBV6-2 or TRBV6-3 to TRBJ2-2, with D perhaps TRBD2 (6 bases). Trimming left V 2 bases short and J 4 bases short, with 20 bases between. Germline V CDR1 and CDR2: MNHEY, SVGEGT. CDR3 length equals 18 residues. The CDR3 reads CASSYPATSPRSTGELFF. CDR3 sequence (DNA): TGTGCCAGCAGTTACCCTGCGACTAGTCCAAGAAGCACCGGGGAGCTGTTTTTT.

This clonotype ranks as large. The genes are TRBV4-2 and TRBJ1-2; a weak D match, TRBD1 (5 bases). The CDR3 spans 12 residues. Germline V gives CDR1 LGHNA, CDR2 YNFKEQ. V was trimmed by 2 bases and J by 6 bases, leaving 7 bases between them. The CDR3 DNA is TGTGCCAGCAGCCAAAACAGGAATGGCTACACCTTC. It specifies CASSQNRNGYTF.

This clonotype was detected ten times or more. V and J are TRBV6-5 and TRBJ2-7; either TRBD1 or TRBD2 may supply D (5 bases each). This CDR3 region has 13 residues. Germline CDR1 is MNHEY and CDR2 is SVGAGI. V was pared by 6 bases and J by 3 bases, with 12 bases between. CDR3 sequence reads: CASSRDADYEQYF. CDR3 DNA: TGTGCCAGCAGCCGGGACGCCGACTACGAGCAGTACTTC.